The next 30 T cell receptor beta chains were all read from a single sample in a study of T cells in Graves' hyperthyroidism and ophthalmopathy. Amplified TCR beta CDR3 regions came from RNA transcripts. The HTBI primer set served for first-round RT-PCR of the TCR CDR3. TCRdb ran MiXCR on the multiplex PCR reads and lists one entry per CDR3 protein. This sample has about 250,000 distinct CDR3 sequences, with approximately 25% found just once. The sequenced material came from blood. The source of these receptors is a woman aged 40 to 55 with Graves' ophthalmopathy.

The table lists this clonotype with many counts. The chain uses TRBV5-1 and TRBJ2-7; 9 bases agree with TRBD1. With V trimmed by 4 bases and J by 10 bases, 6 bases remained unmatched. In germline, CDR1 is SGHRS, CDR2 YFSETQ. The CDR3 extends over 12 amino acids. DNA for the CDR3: TGCGCCAGCAGCGGATCGGGACAGGGACAGTACTTC. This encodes CASSGSGQGQYF.

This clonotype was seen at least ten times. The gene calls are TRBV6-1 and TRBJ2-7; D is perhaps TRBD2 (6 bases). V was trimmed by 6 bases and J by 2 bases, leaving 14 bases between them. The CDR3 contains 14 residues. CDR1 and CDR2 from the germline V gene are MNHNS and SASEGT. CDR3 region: CASSPAGPPYEQYF. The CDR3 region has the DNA TGTGCCAGCAGCCCCGCGGGGCCCCCCTACGAGCAGTACTTC.

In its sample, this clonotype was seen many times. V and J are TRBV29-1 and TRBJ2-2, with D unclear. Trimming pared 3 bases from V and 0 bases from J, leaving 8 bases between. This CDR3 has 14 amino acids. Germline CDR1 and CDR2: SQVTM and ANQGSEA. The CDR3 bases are TGCAGCGTTGATGGAGCAACGAACACCGGGGAGCTGTTTTTT. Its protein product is CSVDGATNTGELFF.

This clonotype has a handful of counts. The CDR3 bases are TGTGCCAGCAGCCGACTAGCGGGAGACTACGAGCAGTACTTC. As protein: CASSRLAGDYEQYF. The chain links TRBV7-2 to TRBJ2-7; 12 bases align to TRBD2. Trimming removed 5 bases from V and 3 bases from J; junction bases left unmatched: 2. There are 14 residues in the CDR3. Germline lookup yields CDR1 SGHTA and CDR2 FQGNSA. Variable domain in full (rest from reference TRBV7-2 and TRBJ2-7): GAGVSQSPSNKVTEKGKDVELRCDPISGHTALYWYRQSLGQGLEFLIYFQGNSAPDKSGLPSDRFSAERTGGSVSTLTIQRTQQEDSAVYLCASSRLAGDYEQYFGPGTRLTVT.

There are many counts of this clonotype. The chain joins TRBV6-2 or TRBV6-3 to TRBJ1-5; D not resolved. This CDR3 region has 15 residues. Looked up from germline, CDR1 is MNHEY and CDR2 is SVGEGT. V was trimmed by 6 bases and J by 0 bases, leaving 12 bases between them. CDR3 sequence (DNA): TGTGCCAGCAGATCCCTTGACCTTAGCAATCAGCCCCAGCATTTT. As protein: CASRSLDLSNQPQHF.

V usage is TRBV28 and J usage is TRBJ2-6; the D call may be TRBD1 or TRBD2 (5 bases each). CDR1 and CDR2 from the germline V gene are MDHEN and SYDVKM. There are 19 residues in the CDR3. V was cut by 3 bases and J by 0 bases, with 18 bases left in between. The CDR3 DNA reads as TGTGCCAGCAGTTTTTCCCCAGGGTCGGGATCCTCTGGGGCCAACGTCCTGACTTTC. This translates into CASSFSPGSGSSGANVLTF.

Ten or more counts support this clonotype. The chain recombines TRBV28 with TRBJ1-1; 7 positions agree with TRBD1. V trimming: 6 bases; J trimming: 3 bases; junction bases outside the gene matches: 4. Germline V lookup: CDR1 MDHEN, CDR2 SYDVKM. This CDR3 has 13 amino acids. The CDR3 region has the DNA TGTGCCAGCAGCCGAGACAGGGACACTGAAGCTTTCTTT. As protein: CASSRDRDTEAFF.

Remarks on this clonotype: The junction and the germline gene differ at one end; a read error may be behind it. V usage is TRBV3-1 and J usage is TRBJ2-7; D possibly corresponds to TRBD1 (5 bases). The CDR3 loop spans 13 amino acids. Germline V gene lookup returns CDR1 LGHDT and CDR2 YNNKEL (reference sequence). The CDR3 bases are TGTGCCAGCAGCCTGTCGGCAGGGTACGAGCAGTCCTTC. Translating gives CASSLSAGYEQSF.

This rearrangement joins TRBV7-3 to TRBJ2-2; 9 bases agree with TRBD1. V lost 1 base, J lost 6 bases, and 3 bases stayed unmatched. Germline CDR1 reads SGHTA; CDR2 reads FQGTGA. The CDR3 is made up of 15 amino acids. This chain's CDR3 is CASSLMGQGPGELFF. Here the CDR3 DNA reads TGTGCCAGCAGCTTAATGGGACAGGGCCCCGGGGAGCTGTTTTTT.

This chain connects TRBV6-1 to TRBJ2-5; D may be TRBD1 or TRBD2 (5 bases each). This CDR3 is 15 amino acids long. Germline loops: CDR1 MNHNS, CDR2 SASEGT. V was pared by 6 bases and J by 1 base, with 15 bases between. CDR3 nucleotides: TGTGCCAGCAGAACCTTCTGGGACCGCCAAGAGACCCAGTACTTC. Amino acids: CASRTFWDRQETQYF.

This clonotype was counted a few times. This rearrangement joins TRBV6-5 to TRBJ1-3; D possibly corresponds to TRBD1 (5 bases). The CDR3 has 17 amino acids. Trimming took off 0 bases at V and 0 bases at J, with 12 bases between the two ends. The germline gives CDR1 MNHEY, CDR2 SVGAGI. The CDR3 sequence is CASSYSTRDLSGNTIYF. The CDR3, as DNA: TGTGCCAGCAGTTACTCGACCAGGGACCTCTCTGGAAACACCATATATTTT.

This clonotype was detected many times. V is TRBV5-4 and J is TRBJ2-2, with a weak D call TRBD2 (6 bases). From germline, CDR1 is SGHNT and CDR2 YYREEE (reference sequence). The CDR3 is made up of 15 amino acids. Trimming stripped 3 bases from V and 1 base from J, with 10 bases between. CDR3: CASSYGLKNTGELFF. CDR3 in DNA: TGTGCCAGCAGCTACGGACTAAAGAACACCGGGGAGCTGTTTTTT.

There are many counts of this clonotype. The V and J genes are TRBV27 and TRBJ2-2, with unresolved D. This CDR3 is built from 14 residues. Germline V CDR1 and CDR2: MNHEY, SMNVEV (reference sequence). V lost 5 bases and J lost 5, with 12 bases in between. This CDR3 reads CASSPPPPTGELFF. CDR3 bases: TGTGCCAGCAGTCCCCCCCCGCCGACCGGGGAGCTGTTTTTT.

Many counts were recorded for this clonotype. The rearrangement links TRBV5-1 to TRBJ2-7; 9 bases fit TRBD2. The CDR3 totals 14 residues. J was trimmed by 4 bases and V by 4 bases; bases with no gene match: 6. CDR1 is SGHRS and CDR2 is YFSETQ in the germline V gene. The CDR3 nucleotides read TGCGCCAGCAGCCCTTCTAGCGGGATTTACGAGCAGTACTTC. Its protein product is CASSPSSGIYEQYF.

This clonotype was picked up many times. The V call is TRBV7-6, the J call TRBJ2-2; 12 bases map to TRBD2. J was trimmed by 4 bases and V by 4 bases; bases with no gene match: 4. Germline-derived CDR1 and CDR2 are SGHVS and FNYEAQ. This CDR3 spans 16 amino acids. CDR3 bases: TGTGCCAGCAGCTCAGGACTAGCGGGACGCACCGGGGAGCTGTTTTTT. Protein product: CASSSGLAGRTGELFF.

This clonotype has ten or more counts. CDR3 sequence: CASSSIPGLAIHYEQYF. CDR3 sequence (DNA): TGTGCCAGCAGCTCCATACCGGGACTAGCGATTCACTACGAGCAGTACTTC. The chain is built from TRBV28 and TRBJ2-7; 10 nucleotides line up with TRBD2. CDR1 is MDHEN and CDR2 is SYDVKM in the germline V gene. The CDR3 sequence is 17 residues long. J gave up 3 bases and V 6 bases, and 14 bases lay outside the gene matches.

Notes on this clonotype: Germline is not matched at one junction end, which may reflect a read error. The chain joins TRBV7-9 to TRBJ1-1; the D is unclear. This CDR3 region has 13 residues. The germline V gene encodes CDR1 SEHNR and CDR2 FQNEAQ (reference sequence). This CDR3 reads CASSAPRSPEASF. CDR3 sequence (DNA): TGTGCCAGCAGCGCTCCGCGGTCCCCTGAAGCTTCCTTT.

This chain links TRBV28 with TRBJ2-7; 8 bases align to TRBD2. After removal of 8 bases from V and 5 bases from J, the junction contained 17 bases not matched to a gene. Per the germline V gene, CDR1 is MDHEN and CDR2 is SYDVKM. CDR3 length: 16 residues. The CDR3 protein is CASGGVESGSRNEQYF. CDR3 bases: TGTGCCAGCGGAGGAGTAGAGAGCGGGAGTAGAAACGAGCAGTACTTC.

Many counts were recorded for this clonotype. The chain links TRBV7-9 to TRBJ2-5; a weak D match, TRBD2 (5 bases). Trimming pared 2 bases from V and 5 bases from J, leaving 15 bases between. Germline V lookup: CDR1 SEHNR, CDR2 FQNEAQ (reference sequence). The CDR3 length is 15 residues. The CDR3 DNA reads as TGTGCCAGCAGCTTACGTGGGTTGGGAGAGGAGACCCAGTACTTC. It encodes CASSLRGLGEETQYF.

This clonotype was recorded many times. The CDR3 loop is CGGTGSSSYEQYF. The CDR3 nucleotides read TGCGGGGGGACAGGGTCGAGCTCCTACGAGCAGTACTTC. The genes are TRBV20-1 and TRBJ2-7, with TRBD1 matching over 9 bases. This CDR3 has 13 amino acids. From germline, CDR1 is DFQATT and CDR2 SNEGSKA (reference sequence).

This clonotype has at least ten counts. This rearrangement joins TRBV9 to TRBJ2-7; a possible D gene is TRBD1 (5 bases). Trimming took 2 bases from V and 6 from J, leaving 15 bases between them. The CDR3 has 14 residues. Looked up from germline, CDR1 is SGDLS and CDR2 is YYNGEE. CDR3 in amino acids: CASSVMDNPSEQYF. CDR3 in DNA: TGTGCCAGCAGCGTCATGGACAACCCCAGCGAGCAGTACTTC.

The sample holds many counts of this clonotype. CDR3 in DNA: TGCGCCAGCAGCCAAGAAGGGGGGATCTACGAGCAGTACTTC. Protein sequence: CASSQEGGIYEQYF. The J gene is TRBJ2-7, the V gene TRBV4-1; D might be TRBD1 or TRBD2, each matching 6 bases. Germline CDR1 reads MGHRA; CDR2 reads YSYEKL. The CDR3 is made up of 14 amino acids. The V gene lost 0 bases and the J gene lost 3 bases, with 9 bases spanning the gap.

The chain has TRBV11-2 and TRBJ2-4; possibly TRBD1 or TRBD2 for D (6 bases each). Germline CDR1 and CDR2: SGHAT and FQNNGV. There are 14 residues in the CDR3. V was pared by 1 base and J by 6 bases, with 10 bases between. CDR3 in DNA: TGTGCCAGCAGCTTAGGGGGGGCTGGAAACATTCAGTACTTC. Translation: CASSLGGAGNIQYF.

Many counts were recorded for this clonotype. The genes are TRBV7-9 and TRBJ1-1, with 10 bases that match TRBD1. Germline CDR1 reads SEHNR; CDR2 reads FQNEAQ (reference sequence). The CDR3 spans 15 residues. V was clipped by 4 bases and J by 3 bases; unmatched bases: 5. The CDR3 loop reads CASSSWTGGDTEAFF. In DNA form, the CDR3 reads TGTGCCAGCAGCTCATGGACAGGGGGGGACACTGAAGCTTTCTTT.

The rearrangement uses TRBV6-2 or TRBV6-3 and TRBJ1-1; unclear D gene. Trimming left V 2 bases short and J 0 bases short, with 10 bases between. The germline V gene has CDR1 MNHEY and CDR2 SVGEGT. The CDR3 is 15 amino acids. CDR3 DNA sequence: TGTGCCAGCAGTTACGGGCCCCTTGTGAACACTGAAGCTTTCTTT. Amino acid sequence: CASSYGPLVNTEAFF.

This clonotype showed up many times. As DNA, the CDR3 is TGTGCCAGCAGCCAAGATCTGCCGGCACCGAATGAGCAGTACTTC. Its translation is CASSQDLPAPNEQYF. The rearrangement joins TRBV4-2 to TRBJ2-7, with no clear D. Germline V lookup: CDR1 LGHNA, CDR2 YNFKEQ. The CDR3 is made up of 15 amino acids. The V and J ends lost 0 bases and 7 bases respectively, with 16 bases between them.

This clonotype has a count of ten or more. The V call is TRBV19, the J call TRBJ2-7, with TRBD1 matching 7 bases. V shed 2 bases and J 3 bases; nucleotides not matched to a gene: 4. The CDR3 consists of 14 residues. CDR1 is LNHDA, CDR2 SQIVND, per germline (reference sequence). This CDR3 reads CASSILGQVYEQYF. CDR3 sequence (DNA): TGTGCCAGTAGTATACTTGGACAGGTCTACGAGCAGTACTTC.

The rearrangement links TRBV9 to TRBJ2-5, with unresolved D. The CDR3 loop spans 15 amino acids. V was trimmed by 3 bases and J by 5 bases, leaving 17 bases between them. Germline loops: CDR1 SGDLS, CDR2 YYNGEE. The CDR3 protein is CASSGSPGSMETQYF. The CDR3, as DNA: TGTGCCAGCAGCGGATCCCCCGGGTCGATGGAGACCCAGTACTTC.

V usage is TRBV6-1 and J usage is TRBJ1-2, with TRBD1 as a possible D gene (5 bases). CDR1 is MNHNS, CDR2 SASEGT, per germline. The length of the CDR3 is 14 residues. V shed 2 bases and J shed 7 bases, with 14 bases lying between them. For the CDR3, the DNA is TGTGCCAGCAGTGAAATATCCAGGGACGGTGGCTACACCTTC. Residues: CASSEISRDGGYTF.

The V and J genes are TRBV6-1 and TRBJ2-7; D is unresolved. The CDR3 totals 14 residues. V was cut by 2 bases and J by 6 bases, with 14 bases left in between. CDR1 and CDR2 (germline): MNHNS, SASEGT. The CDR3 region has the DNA TGTGCCAGCAGTGAAAACGGACCCCTGGGCGAGCAGTACTTC. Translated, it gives CASSENGPLGEQYF.